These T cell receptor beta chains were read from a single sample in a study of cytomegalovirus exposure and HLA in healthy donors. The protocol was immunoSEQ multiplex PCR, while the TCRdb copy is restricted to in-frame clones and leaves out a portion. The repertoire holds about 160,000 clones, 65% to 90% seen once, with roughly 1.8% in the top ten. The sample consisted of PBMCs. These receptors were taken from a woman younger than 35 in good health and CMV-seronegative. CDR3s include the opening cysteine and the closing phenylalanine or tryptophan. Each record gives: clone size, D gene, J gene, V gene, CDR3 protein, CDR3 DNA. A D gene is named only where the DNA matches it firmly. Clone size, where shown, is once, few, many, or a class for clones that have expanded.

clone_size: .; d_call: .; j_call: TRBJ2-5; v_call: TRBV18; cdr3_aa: CASSPPAEGTQYF; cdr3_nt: TGTGCCAGCTCACCACCGGCGGAGGGGACCCAGTACTTC
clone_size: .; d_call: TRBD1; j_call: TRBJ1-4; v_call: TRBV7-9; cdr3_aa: CASSLAMGTANEKLFF; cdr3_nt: TGTGCCAGCAGCTTAGCGATGGGGACAGCAAATGAAAAACTGTTTTTT
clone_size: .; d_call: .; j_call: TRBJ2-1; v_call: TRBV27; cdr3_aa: CASSLSWGDEQFF; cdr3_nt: TGTGCCAGCAGTTTATCTTGGGGCGATGAGCAGTTCTTC
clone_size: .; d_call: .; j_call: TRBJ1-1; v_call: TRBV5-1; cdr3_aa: CASSNQEGTEAFF; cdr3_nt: TGCGCCAGCAGCAACCAGGAGGGGACTGAAGCTTTCTTT
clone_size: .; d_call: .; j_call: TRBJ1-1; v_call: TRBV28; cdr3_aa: CASRRLNTEAFF; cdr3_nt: TGTGCCAGCAGGCGGTTAAACACTGAAGCTTTCTTT
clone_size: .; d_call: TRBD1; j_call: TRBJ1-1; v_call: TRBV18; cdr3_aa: CASSPSGTDTEAFF; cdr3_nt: TGTGCCAGCTCACCATCAGGGACAGACACTGAAGCTTTCTTT
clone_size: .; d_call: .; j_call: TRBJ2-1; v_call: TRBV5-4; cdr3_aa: CASSTSSEPYNEQFF; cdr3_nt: TGTGCCAGCAGCACATCTAGCGAGCCCTACAATGAGCAGTTCTTC
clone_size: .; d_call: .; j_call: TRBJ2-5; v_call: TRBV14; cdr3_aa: CASSSISSSGETQYF; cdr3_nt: TGTGCCAGCAGCAGCATTAGCTCATCAGGGGAGACCCAGTACTTC
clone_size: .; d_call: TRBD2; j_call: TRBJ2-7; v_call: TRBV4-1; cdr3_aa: CASSQLAGVFYEQYF; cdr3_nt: TGCGCCAGCAGCCAACTAGCGGGAGTCTTCTACGAGCAGTACTTC
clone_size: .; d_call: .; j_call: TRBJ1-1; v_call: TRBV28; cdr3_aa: CASLGREEGAGYF; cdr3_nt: TGTGCCAGCCTAGGCAGGGAGGAAGGAGCCGGATACTTT
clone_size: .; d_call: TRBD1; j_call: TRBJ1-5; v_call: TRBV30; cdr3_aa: CAWKAPGGSNQPQHF; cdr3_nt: TGTGCCTGGAAGGCGCCAGGGGGAAGCAATCAGCCCCAGCATTTT
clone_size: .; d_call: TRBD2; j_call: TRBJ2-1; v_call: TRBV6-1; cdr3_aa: CATIRLAGGPNEQFF; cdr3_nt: TGTGCCACTATACGACTAGCGGGAGGGCCCAATGAGCAGTTCTTC
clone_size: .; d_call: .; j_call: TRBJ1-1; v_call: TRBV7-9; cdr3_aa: CASSLTRTANTEAFF; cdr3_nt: TGTGCCAGCAGCCTAACCCGGACAGCGAACACTGAAGCTTTCTTT
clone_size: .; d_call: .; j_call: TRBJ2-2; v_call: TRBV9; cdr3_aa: CASSDPETGMPGELFF; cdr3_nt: TGTGCCAGCAGCGATCCAGAGACGGGGATGCCCGGGGAGCTGTTTTTT
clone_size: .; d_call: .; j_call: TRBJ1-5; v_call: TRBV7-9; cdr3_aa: CASSSGVSQPQHF; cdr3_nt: TGTGCCAGCAGCTCAGGGGTTTCACAGCCCCAGCATTTT
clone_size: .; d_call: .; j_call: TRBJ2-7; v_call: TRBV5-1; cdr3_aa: CASSLASPPSYEQYF; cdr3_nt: TGCGCCAGCAGCTTAGCTAGCCCACCCTCCTACGAGCAGTACTTC
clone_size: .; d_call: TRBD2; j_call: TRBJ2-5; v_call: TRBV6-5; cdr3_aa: CASSYGAGGGETQYF; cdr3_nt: TGTGCCAGCAGTTACGGAGCGGGAGGTGGAGAGACCCAGTACTTC
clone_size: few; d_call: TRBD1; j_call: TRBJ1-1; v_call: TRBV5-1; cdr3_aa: CASSFAGGPEAFF; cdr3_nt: TGCGCCAGCAGCTTTGCAGGGGGCCCTGAAGCTTTCTTT
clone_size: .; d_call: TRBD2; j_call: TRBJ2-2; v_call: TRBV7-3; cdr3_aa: CASSISGSVTGELFF; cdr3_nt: TGTGCCAGCAGTATAAGCGGGAGTGTCACCGGGGAGCTGTTTTTT
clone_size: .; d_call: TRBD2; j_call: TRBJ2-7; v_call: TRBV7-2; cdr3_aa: CASSFTSGSYEQYF; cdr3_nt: TGTGCCAGCAGCTTTACTAGCGGCTCCTACGAGCAGTACTTC
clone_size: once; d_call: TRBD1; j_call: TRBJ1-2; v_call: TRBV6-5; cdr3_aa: CASSYLDRAYGYTF; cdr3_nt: TGTGCCAGCAGTTACCTGGACAGGGCCTATGGCTACACCTTC
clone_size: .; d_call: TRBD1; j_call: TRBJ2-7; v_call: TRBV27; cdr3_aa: CASSFLGGTYEQYF; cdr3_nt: TGTGCCAGCAGCTTCCTAGGGGGCACCTACGAGCAGTACTTC
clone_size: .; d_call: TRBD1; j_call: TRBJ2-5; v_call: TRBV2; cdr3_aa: CASNRDRSGETQYF; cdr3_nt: TGTGCCAGCAATAGGGACAGGTCGGGCGAGACCCAGTACTTC
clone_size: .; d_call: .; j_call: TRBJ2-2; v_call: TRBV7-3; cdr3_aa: CASSLSGSGELFF; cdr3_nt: TGTGCCAGCAGCTTATCAGGCTCCGGGGAGCTGTTTTTT
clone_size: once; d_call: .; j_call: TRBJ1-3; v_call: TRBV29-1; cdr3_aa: CSVAPGVGNTIYF; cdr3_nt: TGCAGCGTTGCCCCGGGGGTTGGAAACACCATATATTTT